The T cell receptor (beta chain) under discussion was sequenced for a study of shared clonotypes between healthy human individuals. Germline-derived CDR1 and CDR2 are MDHEN and SYDVKM. The CDR3 consists of 14 residues. V lost 5 bases to trimming and J lost 7 bases; unmatched junction nucleotides: 7. As defined, naive CD8 cells were CD45RO-negative and positively selected for CCR7, with terminally differentiated effector memory CD45RA+ cells excluded. The assay was immunoSEQ multiplex PCR, and TCRdb's table has in-frame clones only and misses some. The sample carries 450,000 to 700,000 clones, roughly 96% recorded once.

Sequences were obtained from naive CD8+ T cells sorted from blood. This sequence joins TRBV28 and TRBJ1-2; 10 bases align to TRBD1. This clonotype originated in a woman in her twenties or thirties in good health. CDR3 in DNA: TGTGCCAGCAGTGACCCGCGGACAGGGGGTGGCTACACCTTC. It codes for CASSDPRTGGGYTF.